This T cell receptor beta chain was captured in a study of vaccination effects on CD4 cells after COVID-19 (dated by TCRdb to between 2021 and 2024). Concerning the study at large: Participants received two doses of either the BNT162b2 or the mRNA-1273 mRNA SARS-CoV-2 vaccine. The study compared SARS-CoV-2 spike-specific CD4+ TCR repertoires before and after mRNA vaccination in COVID-19 convalescent patients and infection-naive vaccine recipients. The full study included 10 to 11 COVID-19 convalescent patients and several SARS-CoV-2-naive healthy vaccine recipients. The Oncomine TCR Beta short-read assay on an Illumina iSeq 100 was used to sequence cultures from other donors in the study.

The study at large found these results: The study was limited by a small number of convalescent patients and lacked early post-infection timepoints. At late post-vaccination timepoints, both infection-induced and vaccine-induced clones showed marked clonal contraction, consistent with waning T cell responses. In healthy vaccine recipients, vaccine-induced clones were almost all SARS-CoV-2 mono-reactive, with only 1 of 255 being cross-reactive with common cold coronaviruses.

With regard to this clone: Its antigen is unknown. Per-base quality was not reported, and no clone a single base away is much larger than it.

The germline V gene (reference sequence) gives CDR1 as GTSNPN and CDR2 as SVGIG. The junction shows trimming of 7 bases on V and 8 bases on J, and the gene matches do not reach 16 bases of it. Reading from cysteine to phenylalanine, the CDR3 counts 16 amino acids. Just CDR3 DNA is preserved here, 48 bases in frame from base 1. The library was obtained by the immunoSEQ multiplex PCR assay. DNA from the CD4+ T cells that had been cultured and isolated underwent TCR beta CDR3 sequencing. On the study's bioinformatics: Non-productive TCR sequences were removed and reads were trimmed to the CDR3 region, keeping CDR3s of at least 7 amino acids. The MANAFEST web app was used to pick out antigen-specific clonotypes by comparing their expansion in peptide wells with that in reference cultures. To be called positive, a clone needed expansion at FDR<0.05 compared with the reference and with all other wells, an odds ratio greater than 5, and a frequency greater than 0.1% in two replicate wells. Clonotypes significantly expanded in SARS-CoV-2 spike wells and in at least one common cold coronavirus spike condition were defined as cross-reactive. Levenshtein distance calculated with the stringdist R package was used to assess CDR3 similarity, and unrooted trees were constructed with ape in R 3.6.1. TCRdb stores this immuneACCESS table with in-frame sequences only. Part of the clones is absent; in the studies checked, under half of the shortfall reflects unresolved V genes, and no reason is known for the rest. The V and J calls and clone size were taken over from that table, and D and trimming were inferred from the DNA. A total of 10,000 or so clones appear in this sample, about 76% of them only once. 24% of the sample lies in the top ten.

The ViraFEST assay stimulated PBMC with viral peptide pools and then used TCR sequencing to identify antigen-specific CD4+ T cell clonotypes by expansion. After less than eleven days of culture, CD4+ T cells were isolated with the EasySep CD4+ T cell isolation kit. Negative nucleocapsid antibody results before and after vaccination confirmed that the healthy vaccine recipients had no prior SARS-CoV-2 infection. Roughly 2 million PBMC per well were cultured in IMDM with roughly 5% human AB serum, around 9.1 IU/ml IL-2 and gentamicin, plus 10 ug/ml peptides. On days 3 and 7, half of the culture medium was replaced with fresh IL-2-containing medium. Unless otherwise noted, each peptide stimulation condition was cultured in triplicate wells. PBMC were separated from whole blood using Ficoll-Paque Plus gradient centrifugation and were then either cryopreserved at -140C or used fresh. Overlapping peptide pools spanned the spike proteins of SARS-CoV-2 and the common cold coronaviruses HCoV-NL63, HCoV-OC43 and HCoV-229E. The QIAamp micro DNA kit was used to extract genomic DNA from the cultured CD4+ T cells.

Material: CD4+ T cells from PBMCs cultured with HCoV-229E spike peptides, obtained before COVID-19 vaccination. The label giving this sample's cell subset or site can be read as: HCoV-229E spike overlapping peptide pool stimulation. The chain is made from TRBV30 and TRBJ1-4, and 10 junction bases match TRBD1. The sequence was obtained from a human donor who received a COVID-19 vaccine. The CDR3 protein is CASRESTGGWGEKLFF. The sequenced DNA: TGTGCCTCACGTGAATCGACAGGGGGCTGGGGAGAAAAACTGTTTTTT.